Reported below is one TCR beta chain. Its antigen is not identified. With 60 Vbeta and 13 Jbeta primers, the PCR was carried out. TCRdb's table, derived via immunoSEQ multiplex PCR, lists solely in-frame clones and lacks some. This table holds 20,000 to 25,000 clones. V lost 1 base and J lost 7; bases outside the gene matches: 5. This CDR3 spans 14 amino acids. Looked up from germline, CDR1 is SGHDN and CDR2 is FVKESK. The sample is drawn from a study of cytomegalovirus exposure and HLA in healthy donors. Study-level points and caveats: The investigators catalogued 180 or so TCR beta chains as cytomegalovirus-associated. Usually a TCR sequence was rare, but some public TCRs were found in many donors. Later, an analysis found that common viral pathogens appeared to be linked with several of the most significant clusters. As was reported, the classifier diagnosed cytomegalovirus status with high specificity and sensitivity.

The sample taken for sequencing was PBMCs. The receptor's source is a man aged 60 to 69 in good health and CMV-seropositive. The chain joins TRBV14 to TRBJ2-5, with 8 bases that match TRBD1. The CDR3 sequence: CASSQGTGWPTQYF. The CDR3, as DNA: TGTGCCAGCAGCCAAGGGACAGGGTGGCCGACCCAGTACTTC.